This TCR beta chain was sequenced in a study of shared clonotypes between healthy human individuals. Overall study: CD4 naive and CD4 memory each took three plates per donor, while CD8 naive took two and CD8 memory one.

Every one of the donors was a Caucasian adult that lived in Nashville, Tennessee. Clones were sequenced by immunoSEQ multiplex PCR, and TCRdb holds only the in-frame ones, with some missing. The sample contains about a million clones, approximately 76% of which appear only once. This clone was detected once. Its antigen is not known. This same CDR3 is encoded by further DNA sequences in the sample. Study observations and caveats: The study's rarefaction showed incomplete sorted-subset sequencing despite large depth. Investigators collected only blood, and repertoires in tissues likely differ.

Source material: memory CD4+ T cells sorted from blood. Subset of the sample: CD45RA-negative fraction. This sequence was found in a man younger than 30 in good health.

The CDR3 DNA reads as TGTGCCAGCAGCCCCCTGGGGGGGGCGAACACTGAAGCTTTCTTT. It translates to CASSPLGGANTEAFF. This sequence joins TRBV7-9 and TRBJ1-1; D perhaps matches TRBD1 (6 bases). Trimming pared 5 bases from V and 1 base from J, leaving 14 bases between. The V gene's germline CDR1 is SEHNR and CDR2 FQNEAQ (reference sequence). The CDR3 runs 15 residues.